This entry is about one T cell receptor beta chain. The target antigen is unknown. Input for naive CD8 libraries was roughly 19,000 to 1,000,000 sorted cells; the RNA fraction used was 10%, 30% or 50%. V was trimmed by 5 bases and J by 0 bases, leaving 11 bases between them. CDR1 and CDR2 from the germline V gene are MNHEY and SMNVEV (reference sequence). The CDR3 extends over 15 amino acids. MiXCR, run by TCRdb on the PCR reads, gives a single entry per CDR3 protein. The sample has about 510,000 distinct CDR3 sequences; around 25% are singletons. These data come from a study of molecular identifiers for immune sequencing clone quantification. Study results and caveats: For effector cells, clones above 20 RNA copies held over 99% of molecules; for naive cells, under 1%.

The sequence was collected from a human donor in good health. Some libraries in this study had Jurkat cell RNA spiked in. The chain uses TRBV27 and TRBJ2-1, with a possible D match to TRBD2 (6 bases). The specimen sequenced was naive CD8+ T cells from blood, with Jurkat cell RNA spiked in. Subset specified: FACS-sorted CD8+CD4-CCR7+CD45RA+ naive T cells. The CDR3 reads CASSPDYSSYNEQFF. The CDR3 DNA reads TGTGCCAGCAGTCCGGACTATAGCTCCTACAATGAGCAGTTCTTC.